One and the same sample provided the 24 T cell receptor beta chains below, sequenced in a study of T cells expressing NK-cell markers (dated by TCRdb to 2020 to 2021). Library preparation was by 5' RACE. Sequencer: Illumina HiSeq 2000. The reads went through TCRdb reprocessing, and each CDR3 protein sequence gets one entry with no DNA. The sample table on file contains over 350,000 distinct CDR3 sequences. Roughly 10% of the sample is in the top ten clones. The sequencing input was blood T cells: a sorted CD56 or NKG2C T cell subset, CD4+ or CD8+ T cells, or bulk PBMC T cells (not recorded which). These receptors came from a woman aged 45-60 years in good health. Donor details come from another sample of the same person, matched by shared clones.

The V gene is TRBV6-5, the J gene TRBJ1-1. The CDR3 is 16 amino acids. Per the germline V gene, CDR1 is MNHEY and CDR2 is SVGAGI. The CDR3 is CASSHVRNSPSAEAFF.

V and J are TRBV5-1 and TRBJ2-6; the TRBD2 assignment by TCRdb is unverifiable without DNA. CDR3 length: 19 residues. CDR1 and CDR2 from the germline V gene are SGHRS and YFSETQ. The CDR3 is CASSFRPTGLSSGANVLTF.

V gene TRBV12-5 combines with J gene TRBJ2-1. The germline V gene has CDR1 LGHNT and CDR2 FRNRAP. The CDR3 contains 14 residues. This CDR3 is CASGLVRVANEQFF.

V usage is TRBV4-1 and J usage is TRBJ2-7. This CDR3 has 14 residues. Germline V gives CDR1 MGHRA, CDR2 YSYEKL. The CDR3 protein is CASSQSLGGGVQYF.

The chain carries TRBV20-1 and TRBJ2-2; without DNA, the TCRdb call of TRBD1 cannot be checked. Looked up from germline, CDR1 is DFQATT and CDR2 is SNEGSKA (reference sequence). The CDR3 is 16 amino acids. The CDR3 spells CSARESTGGKAGELFF.

V usage is TRBV7-8 and J usage is TRBJ1-1; TCRdb names TRBD1, which stays unverified in the absence of DNA. The CDR3 has 19 amino acids. The germline V gene has CDR1 SGHVS and CDR2 FQNEAQ. The CDR3 sequence is CASSPRRAGARGPDTEAFF.

This chain links TRBV7-2 with TRBJ2-4; there is no DNA to check the TCRdb D call of TRBD1. This CDR3 spans 14 amino acids. Germline lookup yields CDR1 SGHTA and CDR2 FQGNSA. The CDR3 here is CASSLPAPRPIQYF.

V and J are TRBV20-1 and TRBJ2-3; TCRdb returns TRBD2, unconfirmable since there is no DNA. The CDR3 covers 17 residues. The germline gives CDR1 DFQATT, CDR2 SNEGSKA (reference sequence). CDR3 region: CSARDLFSGGITDTQYF.

The chain uses TRBV10-3 and TRBJ1-2. The V gene's germline CDR1 is ENHRY and CDR2 SYGVKD. CDR3 length: 12 residues. This CDR3 reads CAISGGFYGYTF.

V usage is TRBV7-2 and J usage is TRBJ1-1. The CDR3 runs 14 residues. Per germline, CDR1 SGHTA and CDR2 FQGNSA. This CDR3 reads CASTKFSGGTEAFF.

The chain carries TRBV7-3 and TRBJ1-1; TCRdb designates TRBD1, a call that cannot be tested without DNA. Germline V lookup: CDR1 SGHTA, CDR2 FQGTGA. The CDR3 covers 15 residues. The CDR3 spells CASSLSRGRHTEAFF.

J is TRBJ2-7 and V is TRBV7-3; no DNA is available, so the TRBD2 call from TCRdb remains unchecked. The length of the CDR3 is 14 residues. Germline V gene sequence: CDR1 SGHTA, CDR2 FQGTGA. Here the CDR3 reads CASMIGSGIGEQYF. The complete variable domain, with remaining parts taken from reference TRBV7-3 and TRBJ2-7, reads GAGVSQTPSNKVTEKGKYVELRCDPISGHTALYWYRQSLGQGPEFLIYFQGTGAADDSGLPNDRFFAVRPEGSVSTLKIQRTERGDSAVYLCASMIGSGIGEQYFGPGTRLTVT.

This rearrangement joins TRBV7-8 to TRBJ2-5. The CDR3 contains 16 residues. Per the germline V gene, CDR1 is SGHVS and CDR2 is FQNEAQ. The CDR3 here is CASSQYSTPDQETQYF.

The chain employs TRBV12-3 or TRBV12-4 and TRBJ2-2; absent DNA, TCRdb's TRBD1 call cannot be checked. The CDR3 length is 14 residues. The CDR3 protein is CAFGWVAPTGELFF.

This chain connects TRBV20-1 to TRBJ2-3. The CDR3 covers 16 residues. Germline V gene sequence: CDR1 DFQATT, CDR2 SNEGSKA (reference sequence). Here the CDR3 reads CSARDRWRASTDTQYF.

V gene TRBV29-1 combines with J gene TRBJ2-2. Germline V gene data show CDR1 as SQVTM and CDR2 as ANQGSEA. The CDR3 consists of 11 residues. CDR3 sequence: CSAEHGGELFF.

This rearrangement joins TRBV12-3 or TRBV12-4 to TRBJ2-4; TCRdb selects TRBD1, and the lack of DNA leaves this call unchecked. The CDR3 sequence is 15 residues long. This CDR3 reads CASSEGDRGKNIQYF.

The V call is TRBV5-1, the J call TRBJ2-6; the D call of TRBD2 rests on TCRdb alone, since no DNA is present to check it. The length of the CDR3 is 18 residues. Germline-derived CDR1 and CDR2 are SGHRS and YFSETQ. CDR3 sequence: CASSSLAGGVSGANVLTF.

The chain employs TRBV29-1 and TRBJ2-3. From germline, CDR1 is SQVTM and CDR2 ANQGSEA. CDR3 length: 14 residues. The CDR3 spells CSVTKGSGVDTQYF.

This chain connects TRBV4-1 to TRBJ1-4; TCRdb's assignment of TRBD1 cannot be checked, as there is no DNA. Germline CDR1 reads MGHRA; CDR2 reads YSYEKL. The CDR3 is made up of 17 amino acids. The CDR3: CASSQVSQGAVNEKLFF.

This chain links TRBV30 with TRBJ2-1; no DNA is available, so the TRBD2 call from TCRdb remains unchecked. Per the germline V gene, CDR1 is GTSNPN and CDR2 is SVGIG (reference sequence). There are 13 residues in the CDR3. The CDR3 reads CAWSVLGRGEQFF.

The V gene is TRBV27, the J gene TRBJ2-7. This CDR3 has 12 amino acids. Germline V lookup: CDR1 MNHEY, CDR2 SMNVEV (reference sequence). The CDR3: CASGLRSYEQYF.

This chain connects TRBV4-2 to TRBJ2-1; TCRdb's assignment of TRBD2 cannot be checked, as there is no DNA. CDR1 is LGHNA and CDR2 is YNFKEQ in the germline V gene. The CDR3 loop spans 17 amino acids. The CDR3 sequence: CASSPRTTLGGANEQFF.

The CDR3 is CASSQGGGDETQYF. The V and J genes are TRBV4-2 and TRBJ2-5; TCRdb outputs TRBD1, but without DNA this stays unchecked. The CDR3 is 14 residues long. Germline V gives CDR1 LGHNA, CDR2 YNFKEQ.